This entry lists 10 T cell receptor beta chains sequenced from one sample in a study of blood T cell repertoires in COVID-19. Profiled with immunoSEQ multiplex PCR; TCRdb holds only in-frame clones, not every one. The sample lists approximately 100,000 clones; more than 85% were seen once. Sequencing was carried out using peripheral blood. The receptors originated from a human donor in a cohort sampled during active COVID-19.

This clone has just one count. This rearrangement joins TRBV19 to TRBJ1-4; D remains unclear. The CDR3 totals 17 residues. The germline V and J ends were trimmed by 6 bases and 4 bases, with 21 bases remaining between them. Germline V gene sequence: CDR1 LNHDA, CDR2 SQIVND (reference sequence). The CDR3 region has the DNA TGTGCCAGTAGCCCTCGGGAGAACGGCTGGTTTAATGAAAAACTGTTTTTT. It translates to CASSPRENGWFNEKLFF. Using reference TRBV19 and TRBJ1-4 for the parts outside the CDR3, the full variable domain is DGGITQSPKYLFRKEGQNVTLSCEQNLNHDAMYWYRQDPGQGLRLIYYSQIVNDFQKGDIAEGYSVSREKKESFPLTVTSAQKNPTAFYLCASSPRENGWFNEKLFFGSGTQLSVL.

This chain links TRBV9 with TRBJ1-2; D is perhaps TRBD1 (5 bases). Germline lookup yields CDR1 SGDLS and CDR2 YYNGEE. The CDR3 sequence is 17 residues long. V shed 4 bases and J shed 4 bases, with 23 bases lying between them. CDR3 coding DNA: TGTGCCAGCAGCCCGAACGTGGGGCCCCGCATACCCTATGGCTACACCTTC. Translated: CASSPNVGPRIPYGYTF.

The chain joins TRBV6-5 to TRBJ1-5; a weak D match, TRBD1 (6 bases). This CDR3 contains 14 residues. Germline V gives CDR1 MNHEY, CDR2 SVGAGI. The V end lost 8 bases, the J end lost 3 bases, and 14 bases lay between the germline ends. DNA of the CDR3: TGTGCCAGCGACCAGGGGTGGAACAATCAGCCCCAGCATTTT. Protein: CASDQGWNNQPQHF.

J is TRBJ1-2 and V is TRBV27, with 8 nucleotides matching TRBD1. Germline loops: CDR1 MNHEY, CDR2 SMNVEV (reference sequence). Losses at the gene ends were 4 bases for V and 2 bases for J; bases not matched to a gene: 3. The CDR3 runs 14 residues. In nucleotides, the CDR3 is TGTGCCAGCAGTTCTTGGACAGGGAACTATGGCTACACCTTC. Encoded protein: CASSSWTGNYGYTF.

Written as DNA, the CDR3 is TGTGCCAGCAGCTTGCTTACCTCCGTGTTTCGGGACACTGAAGCTTTCTTT. Encoded protein: CASSLLTSVFRDTEAFF. The rearrangement uses TRBV5-6 and TRBJ1-1; D not resolved. Trimming cost V 1 base and J 3 bases, with 19 bases left between them. Germline loops: CDR1 SGHDT, CDR2 YYEEEE. The length of the CDR3 is 17 residues.

The rearrangement links TRBV28 to TRBJ2-5, with a tentative D call TRBD2 (5 bases). V lost 10 bases and J 7 bases, leaving 16 bases between the germline ends. Looked up from germline, CDR1 is MDHEN and CDR2 is SYDVKM. The CDR3 spans 12 residues. The CDR3 protein is CATGIEIGTQYF. The CDR3 DNA follows: TGTGCCACGGGGATTGAGATTGGGACCCAGTACTTC. Based on the CDR3 plus reference TRBV28 and TRBJ2-5, the full variable domain is DVKVTQSSRYLVKRTGEKVFLECVQDMDHENMFWYRQDPGLGLRLIYFSYDVKMKEKGDIPEGYSVSREKKERFSLILESASTNQTSMYLCATGIEIGTQYFGPGTRLLVL.

CDR3 DNA sequence: TGTGCCAGCAGTCCGCCGAGGGGAGGCAACGAGCAGTACTTC. Its translation: CASSPPRGGNEQYF. V gene TRBV6-5 combines with J gene TRBJ2-7, with D perhaps TRBD2 (6 bases). Germline lookup yields CDR1 MNHEY and CDR2 SVGAGI. The CDR3 totals 14 residues. Trimming shortened V by 5 bases and J by 5 bases, and 16 bases separated the two germline ends.

V gene TRBV19 combines with J gene TRBJ1-5; D remains ambiguous. V shed 3 bases and J shed 2 bases, with 11 bases lying between them. This CDR3 spans 15 amino acids. From germline, CDR1 is LNHDA and CDR2 SQIVND (reference sequence). Written as DNA, the CDR3 is TGTGCCAGTAGTATCTTCGGTTTGGGCAATCAGCCCCAGCATTTT. This gives the protein CASSIFGLGNQPQHF.

The chain recombines TRBV5-1 with TRBJ2-3; D may be TRBD2 (6 bases). The CDR3 sequence is 14 residues long. Trimming left V 5 bases short and J 8 bases short, with 18 bases between. Per the germline V gene, CDR1 is SGHRS and CDR2 is YFSETQ. The CDR3 nucleotides are TGCGCCAGCAGTACGGGACTCCAGATAGGTACGCAGTATTTT. Amino acids: CASSTGLQIGTQYF.

The CDR3 reads CASNRLTTGELFF. CDR3 bases: TGTGCCAGCAACCGACTTACCACCGGGGAGCTGTTTTTT. The chain recombines TRBV2 with TRBJ2-2; D gene ambiguous. CDR1 is SNHLY, CDR2 FYNNEI, per germline. This CDR3 is 13 amino acids long. The V and J ends lost 7 bases and 4 bases respectively, with 10 bases between them.